One sample yielded the 30 T cell receptor beta chains listed below, sequenced in a study of Ad26.COV2.S vaccination and SARS-CoV-2 variants. Here immunoSEQ multiplex PCR was the method, and the copy in TCRdb shows in-frame clones only, minus some. The repertoire holds a few hundred thousand clones, with about 83% as singletons. Treatment noted: over 15 received Ad26.COV2.S at low or high dose, single or two shots; about 5 received placebo; per-sample allocation not given. The samples date from day 63 after the first vaccine or placebo injection. Sample: peripheral blood, taken in a trial of Ad26.COV2.S vaccine versus placebo. The receptors originated from a person between 18 and 65 years old who received the Ad26.COV2.S COVID-19 vaccine or a placebo.

CDR3 sequence: CASTTGQGTDTQYF. As DNA, the CDR3 is TGTGCCAGTACAACGGGACAGGGGACAGATACGCAGTATTTT. The chain uses TRBV19 and TRBJ2-3; TRBD1 aligns across 10 bases. The junction had 4 bases not matched to a gene; V was cut back by 7 bases and J by 3 bases. The CDR3 runs to 14 residues. Germline lookup yields CDR1 LNHDA and CDR2 SQIVND (reference sequence).

This sequence joins TRBV10-3 and TRBJ2-1; 14 bases are shared with TRBD2. Germline trimming cut 6 bases from V and 8 bases from J; bases unmatched to any gene: 6. The CDR3 covers 15 residues. Germline-derived CDR1 and CDR2 are ENHRY and SYGVKD. In nucleotides, the CDR3 is TGTGCCATCAGCTCCGGGACTAGCGGGAGTGATGAGCAGTTCTTC. Translated, it gives CAISSGTSGSDEQFF.

The chain joins TRBV5-4 to TRBJ2-2; possible D gene TRBD2, 6 bases. V lost 1 base and J 4 bases, leaving 11 bases between the germline ends. This CDR3 spans 15 amino acids. Germline CDR1 and CDR2: SGHNT and YYREEE (reference sequence). Here the CDR3 reads CASSLTGASTGELFF. The CDR3 region has the DNA TGTGCCAGCAGCTTGACGGGAGCGAGCACCGGGGAGCTGTTTTTT.

V gene TRBV5-1 combines with J gene TRBJ1-6; perhaps TRBD1 as D (5 bases). V was shortened by 0 bases and J by 7 bases, with 17 bases between the two germline ends. The CDR3 is 17 residues long. Looked up from germline, CDR1 is SGHRS and CDR2 is YFSETQ. CDR3 region: CASSLAVQGLGNSPLHF. For the CDR3, the DNA is TGCGCCAGCAGCTTGGCGGTCCAGGGCCTGGGGAATTCACCCCTCCACTTT.

The gene calls are TRBV12-5 and TRBJ1-6; 11 nucleotides match TRBD1. The CDR3 covers 17 residues. The J segment lost 6 bases and the V segment lost 0 bases, leaving 4 bases of the junction unmatched. Germline V gives CDR1 LGHNT, CDR2 FRNRAP. CDR3 sequence: CASGLVPGTGGNSPLHF. The CDR3 bases are TGTGCTAGTGGTTTGGTCCCTGGGACAGGGGGTAATTCACCCCTCCACTTT.

The J gene is TRBJ2-1, the V gene TRBV7-2; 9 nucleotides align to TRBD2. V lost 8 bases, J lost 0 bases, and 14 bases stayed unmatched. CDR3 length: 18 residues. In germline, CDR1 is SGHTA, CDR2 FQGNSA. The CDR3 is CASRRDASGVSSYNEQFF. In nucleotides, the CDR3 is TGTGCCAGCCGACGGGATGCTAGCGGGGTTAGCTCCTACAATGAGCAGTTCTTC.

The genes are TRBV27 and TRBJ2-7, with D possibly matching TRBD2 (7 bases). V was clipped by 5 bases and J by 0 bases, with 14 bases between them. The CDR3 has 15 amino acids. The germline V gene has CDR1 MNHEY and CDR2 SMNVEV (reference sequence). The CDR3 here is CASSETGTISYEQYF. CDR3 DNA sequence: TGTGCCAGCAGTGAAACAGGGACTATCTCCTACGAGCAGTACTTC.

The chain uses TRBV6-5 and TRBJ2-1; TRBD2 matches 9 bases. CDR1 MNHEY and CDR2 SVGAGI come from the germline V gene. The CDR3 is made up of 15 amino acids. J was trimmed by 7 bases and V by 6 bases; bases with no gene match: 10. CDR3 in amino acids: CASRAGLAGRNEQFF. For the CDR3, the DNA is TGTGCCAGCAGGGCGGGACTAGCAGGCAGGAATGAGCAGTTCTTC.

This chain links TRBV15 with TRBJ2-5, with D unclear. This CDR3 is 14 amino acids long. V lost 0 bases to trimming and J lost 1 base, with 6 bases between them. The V gene's germline CDR1 is LNHNV and CDR2 YYDKDF (reference sequence). CDR3 residues: CATSRDTGQETQYF. The DNA of the CDR3 is TGTGCCACCAGCAGAGATACGGGCCAAGAGACCCAGTACTTC.

The CDR3, as DNA: TGTGCCAGCATCCTCAACTGGGCGGAGGGCTCCTACGAGCAGTACTTC. The encoded protein is CASILNWAEGSYEQYF. This rearrangement joins TRBV25-1 to TRBJ2-7; TRBD2 is a possible D gene (6 bases). Trimming removed 7 bases at V and 0 bases at J, with 19 bases between. The V gene's germline CDR1 is MGHDK and CDR2 SYGVNS. The CDR3 extends over 16 amino acids.

The chain has TRBV12-3 or TRBV12-4 and TRBJ1-4, with a tentative D call TRBD1 (5 bases). V lost 3 bases to trimming and J lost 7 bases, with 9 bases between them. The CDR3 length is 13 residues. Here the CDR3 reads CASSLGRGEKLFF. The DNA for the CDR3 is TGTGCCAGCAGTTTGGGGCGTGGTGAAAAACTGTTTTTT.

The rearrangement joins TRBV27 to TRBJ2-7; possibly TRBD1 for D (5 bases). CDR3 size: 12 residues. Deletions cut 5 bases from V and 3 bases from J, with 8 bases between. The germline V gene has CDR1 MNHEY and CDR2 SMNVEV (reference sequence). CDR3 nucleotides: TGTGCCAGCAGTAGCGACAGCTACGAGCAGTACTTC. Encoded protein: CASSSDSYEQYF.

The V gene is TRBV5-1, the J gene TRBJ2-5, with D perhaps matching TRBD1 (5 bases). The CDR3 runs 12 residues. Trimming removed 4 bases at V and 2 bases at J, with 6 bases between. Germline loops: CDR1 SGHRS, CDR2 YFSETQ. CDR3 protein: CASSTGQETQYF. CDR3 sequence (DNA): TGCGCCAGCAGCACAGGACAAGAGACCCAGTACTTC.

This clone appeared a few times. The chain links TRBV5-4 to TRBJ2-7, with 11 bases lining up with TRBD2. Germline loops: CDR1 SGHNT, CDR2 YYREEE (reference sequence). The CDR3 extends over 15 amino acids. V lost 2 bases to trimming and J lost 5 bases; unmatched junction nucleotides: 6. CDR3 in DNA: TGTGCCAGCAGCTTACTCTCTAGCGGGGGGAACGAGCAGTACTTC. The encoded protein is CASSLLSSGGNEQYF.

The sample holds one count of this clone. The same CDR3 arises from other DNA sequences in this sample as well. This chain's CDR3 is CASSPGQGSYNEQFF. The CDR3 DNA sequence: TGCGCCAGCAGCCCGGGACAGGGATCCTACAATGAGCAGTTCTTC. The chain couples TRBV5-1 to TRBJ2-1; 9 nucleotides match TRBD1. J was trimmed by 1 base and V by 4 bases; bases with no gene match: 3. The CDR3 is made up of 15 amino acids. CDR1 and CDR2 from the germline V gene are SGHRS and YFSETQ.

In its sample, this clone was seen a few times. The chain carries TRBV19 and TRBJ1-6; D gene unclear. The V and J ends lost 3 bases and 9 bases respectively, with 15 bases between them. The germline gives CDR1 LNHDA, CDR2 SQIVND (reference sequence). The CDR3 runs 15 residues. The CDR3: CASSMGFSVGSPLHF. CDR3 coding DNA: TGTGCCAGTAGTATGGGGTTTTCTGTCGGTTCACCCCTCCACTTT.

The count of this clone is one. DNA of the CDR3: TGCGCCAGCAGCTTGGTAGGTAACCCCGAAGCTTTCTTT. This codes for CASSLVGNPEAFF. This sequence joins TRBV5-1 and TRBJ1-1, with D unclear. This CDR3 is 13 amino acids long. Trimming cost V 0 bases and J 8 bases, with 11 bases left between them. Per the germline V gene, CDR1 is SGHRS and CDR2 is YFSETQ.

This clone turned up a few times. The chain combines TRBV2 with TRBJ1-5; no definite D call. CDR1 is SNHLY and CDR2 is FYNNEI in the germline V gene. Trimming left V 4 bases short and J 3 bases short, with 10 bases between. This CDR3 is 14 amino acids long. The chain's CDR3 is CASSGLAVNQPQHF. The CDR3 DNA reads TGTGCCAGCAGTGGTTTGGCAGTCAATCAGCCCCAGCATTTT.

This chain connects TRBV4-1 to TRBJ2-7, with a tentative D call TRBD2 (6 bases). Germline-derived CDR1 and CDR2 are MGHRA and YSYEKL. This CDR3 is built from 15 residues. Trimming left V 3 bases short and J 6 bases short, with 18 bases between. This chain's CDR3 is CASSHQPGLAGEQYF. Written as DNA, the CDR3 is TGCGCCAGCAGCCACCAACCGGGACTCGCGGGCGAGCAGTACTTC.

This chain joins TRBV27 and TRBJ2-2, with a possible D match to TRBD2 (6 bases). CDR3 size: 13 residues. Between the trimmed V and J ends, which lost 6 bases and 4 bases, there was a span of 9 bases. Germline CDR1 MNHEY, CDR2 SMNVEV (reference sequence). CDR3 sequence: CASRRDLTGELFF. As DNA, the CDR3 is TGTGCCAGCAGGCGGGACCTCACCGGGGAGCTGTTTTTT.

The chain uses TRBV19 and TRBJ1-5, with 8 bases lining up with TRBD1. CDR3 size: 13 residues. J was trimmed by 7 bases and V by 11 bases; bases with no gene match: 10. CDR1 LNHDA and CDR2 SQIVND come from the germline V gene (reference sequence). The CDR3 region has the DNA TGTGCCGTCGAAGCGACAGGGGAACAGCCCCAGCATTTT. Protein product: CAVEATGEQPQHF.

The chain combines TRBV6-5 with TRBJ2-2; D might be TRBD2 (6 bases). This CDR3 region has 14 residues. V shed 6 bases and J shed 4 bases, with 12 bases lying between them. Per germline, CDR1 MNHEY and CDR2 SVGAGI. The CDR3 sequence is CASRNSGPTGELFF. The CDR3 nucleotides read TGTGCCAGCAGGAATAGCGGCCCCACCGGGGAGCTGTTTTTT.

This clone was observed a handful of times. This chain links TRBV6-1 with TRBJ2-7; D gene ambiguous. Germline CDR1 is MNHNS and CDR2 is SASEGT. Trimming stripped 3 bases from V and 4 bases from J, with 7 bases between. The length of the CDR3 is 12 residues. CDR3 residues: CASSDRRYEQYV. The CDR3 DNA reads as TGTGCCAGCAGTGACAGGCGGTACGAGCAGTACGTC.

This clone occurred once. The rearrangement uses TRBV5-6 and TRBJ2-3; the D gene is possibly TRBD1 (5 bases). The germline V and J ends were trimmed by 7 bases and 6 bases, with 12 bases remaining between them. The CDR3 is made up of 12 amino acids. Germline assignment: CDR1 SGHDT and CDR2 YYEEEE. The DNA of the CDR3 is TGTGCCAGCGCCCTCAGGGATGATACGCAGTATTTT. Residues: CASALRDDTQYF. Full variable domain (rest looked up from reference TRBV5-6 and TRBJ2-3): DAGVTQSPTHLIKTRGQQVTLRCSPKSGHDTVSWYQQALGQGPQFIFQYYEEEERQRGNFPDRFSGHQFPNYSSELNVNALLLGDSALYLCASALRDDTQYFGPGTRLTVL.

This sequence joins TRBV6-2 or TRBV6-3 and TRBJ2-1; 8 bases map to TRBD1. CDR3 length: 16 residues. Trimming took 2 bases from V and 0 from J; bases not matched to a gene: 3. CDR1 and CDR2 from the germline V gene are MNHEY and SVGEGT. The CDR3 protein is CASSYPGQASYNEQFF. The CDR3 nucleotides read TGTGCCAGCAGTTACCCGGGACAGGCCTCCTACAATGAGCAGTTCTTC.

The chain has TRBV2 and TRBJ1-1, with D tentatively TRBD1 (6 bases). Germline values: CDR1 SNHLY, CDR2 FYNNEI. CDR3 size: 13 residues. The V and J ends lost 11 bases and 1 base respectively, with 14 bases between them. This chain's CDR3 is CAQGYAENTEAFF. In DNA form, the CDR3 reads TGTGCCCAGGGGTATGCAGAGAACACTGAAGCTTTCTTT.

This clone was observed a few times. This chain uses TRBV7-9 with TRBJ1-1; possible D gene TRBD1, 6 bases. Trimming took off 5 bases at V and 1 base at J, with 11 bases between the two ends. The CDR3 sequence is 14 residues long. Per the germline V gene, CDR1 is SEHNR and CDR2 is FQNEAQ (reference sequence). CDR3 nucleotides: TGTGCCAGCAGCGAGATAGGGGGGAACACTGAAGCTTTCTTT. This gives the protein CASSEIGGNTEAFF.

The J gene is TRBJ2-1, the V gene TRBV9; D gene ambiguous. Germline V gene sequence: CDR1 SGDLS, CDR2 YYNGEE. This CDR3 has 13 amino acids. Trimming left V 4 bases short and J 8 bases short, with 13 bases between. The CDR3 bases are TGTGCCAGCAGCCGGTATGAGGTCCATGAGCAGTTCTTC. It codes for CASSRYEVHEQFF.

This chain uses TRBV2 with TRBJ2-1; TRBD2 aligns across 11 bases. Germline CDR1 SNHLY, CDR2 FYNNEI. The ends lost 11 bases at V and 0 bases at J; junction bases unmatched: 9. This CDR3 comprises 16 residues. The CDR3 region is CAGMTSGTPSYNEQFF. The DNA for the CDR3 is TGTGCCGGGATGACTAGCGGGACTCCCTCCTACAATGAGCAGTTCTTC.

The chain links TRBV7-2 to TRBJ1-6; D possibly corresponds to TRBD1 (6 bases). Germline CDR1 reads SGHTA; CDR2 reads FQGNSA. V lost 5 bases to trimming and J lost 7 bases, with 15 bases between them. The CDR3 spans 15 residues. Here the CDR3 DNA reads TGTGCCAGCAGCCAACCACAGGGAGGCAATTCACCCCTCCACTTT. Translating it yields CASSQPQGGNSPLHF.